These 31 T cell receptor beta chains came from one sample sequenced in a study of OX40 agonist ivuxolimab in advanced cancers. Sequencing used immunoSEQ multiplex PCR; TCRdb keeps in-frame clones, though not all of them. The sample consists of about 64,000 clones, about 83% of them appearing once. Specimen: CD4+ or CD8+ T cells sorted from blood, collected in a trial of the OX40 agonist ivuxolimab. The origin of the receptors is an adult with an advanced solid tumor such as melanoma, head and neck, liver or kidney cancer.

This clone has more than one count but fewer than ten. This chain uses TRBV28 with TRBJ1-1; tentative D call: TRBD1 (5 bases). CDR1 MDHEN and CDR2 SYDVKM come from the germline V gene. This CDR3 has 11 residues. The germline V and J ends were trimmed by 8 bases and 9 bases, with 13 bases remaining between them. The CDR3 loop is CASYSGEKAFF. In nucleotides, the CDR3 is TGTGCCAGCTATTCGGGGGAGAAAGCTTTCTTT. Looking up the rest from reference TRBV28 and TRBJ1-1 gives the full variable domain: DVKVTQSSRYLVKRTGEKVFLECVQDMDHENMFWYRQDPGLGLRLIYFSYDVKMKEKGDIPEGYSVSREKKERFSLILESASTNQTSMYLCASYSGEKAFFGQGTRLTVV.

The J gene is TRBJ1-4, the V gene TRBV7-9; tentatively, D is TRBD1 (5 bases). With 5 bases removed from V and 2 bases from J, the gap between germline ends came to 12 bases. From germline, CDR1 is SEHNR and CDR2 FQNEAQ (reference sequence). CDR3 length: 15 amino acids. CDR3 in amino acids: CASSKTGPTNEKLFF. For the CDR3, the DNA is TGTGCCAGCAGCAAAACAGGCCCGACTAATGAAAAACTGTTTTTT.

This chain uses TRBV4-2 with TRBJ1-1, with 8 bases identical to TRBD1. The CDR3 is made up of 14 amino acids. Trimming cost V 5 bases and J 4 bases; bases outside gene matches: 6. Germline CDR1 reads LGHNA; CDR2 reads YNFKEQ. CDR3 nucleotide sequence: TGTGCCAGCAGCAGTACAGGGGGAACCACTGAAGCTTTCTTT. Translating it yields CASSSTGGTTEAFF.

The rearrangement links TRBV18 to TRBJ2-1; 7 bases match TRBD1. The junction had 5 bases not matched to a gene; V was cut back by 0 bases and J by 0 bases. Germline assignment: CDR1 KGHSH and CDR2 LQKENI. This CDR3 contains 17 residues. CDR3 coding DNA: TGTGCCAGCTCACCACCAACAGGGGTTAGCTCCTACAATGAGCAGTTCTTC. Translating gives CASSPPTGVSSYNEQFF. The full variable domain, completed using reference TRBV18 and TRBJ2-1, is NAGVMQNPRHLVRRRGQEARLRCSPMKGHSHVYWYRQLPEEGLKFMVYLQKENIIDESGMPKERFSAEFPKEGPSILRIQQVVRGDSAAYFCASSPPTGVSSYNEQFFGPGTRLTVL.

This chain joins TRBV19 and TRBJ1-6, with a weak D call TRBD1 (5 bases). Trimming stripped 2 bases from V and 9 bases from J, with 11 bases between. From germline, CDR1 is LNHDA and CDR2 SQIVND (reference sequence). This CDR3 region has 14 residues. The CDR3 here is CASSIQGSISPLHF. The CDR3 region has the DNA TGTGCCAGTAGTATACAGGGTTCGATTTCACCCCTCCACTTT.

This clone has just one count. The chain is built from TRBV7-2 and TRBJ2-7; 7 bases align to TRBD1. The CDR3 spans 15 residues. Germline V lookup: CDR1 SGHTA, CDR2 FQGNSA. The ends lost 2 bases at V and 2 bases at J; junction bases unmatched: 6. In DNA, the CDR3 is TGTGCCAGCAGCTTATCGCGAGACAGGGCCTACGAGCAGTACTTC. It is translated as CASSLSRDRAYEQYF.

The sample holds many counts of this clone. The chain uses TRBV19 and TRBJ2-2, with TRBD1 matching over 10 bases. The germline gives CDR1 LNHDA, CDR2 SQIVND (reference sequence). CDR3 length equals 16 residues. The ends lost 4 bases at V and 1 base at J; junction bases unmatched: 3. CDR3 residues: CASSTRDRGNTGELFF. CDR3 nucleotide sequence: TGTGCCAGTAGTACGCGGGACAGGGGGAACACCGGGGAGCTGTTTTTT.

This chain links TRBV4-2 with TRBJ1-1; D remains unclear. This CDR3 contains 13 residues. The V end lost 6 bases, the J end lost 0 bases, and 8 bases lay between the germline ends. From germline, CDR1 is LGHNA and CDR2 YNFKEQ. In nucleotides, the CDR3 is TGTGCCAGCAGACCCCTTTTGAACACTGAAGCTTTCTTT. Its translation is CASRPLLNTEAFF.

This chain uses TRBV19 with TRBJ1-1; D is possibly TRBD1 (5 bases). This CDR3 has 14 residues. V lost 6 bases and J 4 bases, leaving 15 bases between the germline ends. Per the germline V gene, CDR1 is LNHDA and CDR2 is SQIVND (reference sequence). CDR3 DNA sequence: TGTGCCAGTAGGCCGTGGGGGGTCCCCACTGAAGCTTTCTTT. Translating it yields CASRPWGVPTEAFF. The complete variable domain, with remaining parts taken from reference TRBV19 and TRBJ1-1, reads DGGITQSPKYLFRKEGQNVTLSCEQNLNHDAMYWYRQDPGQGLRLIYYSQIVNDFQKGDIAEGYSVSREKKESFPLTVTSAQKNPTAFYLCASRPWGVPTEAFFGQGTRLTVV.

This sequence joins TRBV30 and TRBJ1-2; 8 bases agree with TRBD1. CDR3 length: 15 residues. Trimming removed 3 bases from V and 4 bases from J; junction bases left unmatched: 10. The germline V gene has CDR1 GTSNPN and CDR2 SVGIG (reference sequence). Written as DNA, the CDR3 is TGTGCCTGGAGCCCCCGGGACAGGTTCTTCTATGGCTACACCTTC. Its translation is CAWSPRDRFFYGYTF.

This clone has only one observation. The chain couples TRBV28 to TRBJ1-4; perhaps TRBD1 as D (5 bases). CDR1 and CDR2 (germline): MDHEN, SYDVKM. The CDR3 has 15 amino acids. V lost 3 bases and J lost 7, with 15 bases in between. The DNA of the CDR3 is TGTGCCAGCAGTTTGGGTAACCAGGGACGTGAAAAACTGTTTTTT. Its translation: CASSLGNQGREKLFF.

The V and J genes are TRBV5-6 and TRBJ1-1; the D gene is possibly TRBD1 (6 bases). CDR3 length equals 15 residues. From germline, CDR1 is SGHDT and CDR2 YYEEEE. Trimming left V 4 bases short and J 1 base short, with 14 bases between. CDR3 DNA sequence: TGTGCCAGCAGCCTTAGACAGGTTCGGAACACTGAAGCTTTCTTT. As protein: CASSLRQVRNTEAFF.

This clone was picked up a small number of times. The chain is built from TRBV11-2 and TRBJ2-1, with 11 nucleotides matching TRBD2. CDR3 length: 18 residues. Germline CDR1 is SGHAT and CDR2 is FQNNGV. Losses at the gene ends were 5 bases for V and 5 bases for J; bases not matched to a gene: 14. CDR3 nucleotides: TGTGCCAGCAGCCCGTCCGTTCGGAGACTAGCGGGGAACAATGAGCAGTTCTTC. Translation gives CASSPSVRRLAGNNEQFF.

This chain uses TRBV28 with TRBJ1-5; possible D gene TRBD1, 5 bases. The CDR3 runs 16 residues. With 5 bases removed from V and 2 bases from J, the gap between germline ends came to 16 bases. Germline-derived CDR1 and CDR2 are MDHEN and SYDVKM. CDR3 DNA sequence: TGTGCCAGCAGTCTATCAGGGAAGCTGGGCAATCAGCCCCAGCATTTT. This translates into CASSLSGKLGNQPQHF.

This clone was detected once. The genes are TRBV18 and TRBJ1-2, with D hard to call. Germline loops: CDR1 KGHSH, CDR2 LQKENI. This CDR3 has 15 residues. The V gene lost 5 bases and the J gene lost 4 bases, with 17 bases spanning the gap. Here the CDR3 reads CASSLSDGLLYGYTF. CDR3 sequence (DNA): TGTGCCAGCTCATTGTCAGACGGACTCCTCTATGGCTACACCTTC.

In this sample, this clone turned up a few times. The chain is built from TRBV6-4 and TRBJ1-6; TRBD1 matches 10 bases. Germline V lookup: CDR1 MRHNA, CDR2 SNTAGT. CDR3 size: 14 residues. Trimming at V came to 3 bases and at J to 7 bases, leaving 0 bases not matched to a gene. Written as DNA, the CDR3 is TGTGCCAGCAGTGAGGGACAGGGGAATTCACCCCTCCACTTT. Translating gives CASSEGQGNSPLHF.

The V call is TRBV18, the J call TRBJ2-2; D is uncertain. The CDR3 sequence is 15 residues long. V lost 2 bases to trimming and J lost 0 bases, with 7 bases between them. CDR1 is KGHSH and CDR2 is LQKENI in the germline V gene. As DNA, the CDR3 is TGTGCCAGCTCACCAGATCACGCGAACACCGGGGAGCTGTTTTTT. Translating gives CASSPDHANTGELFF.

Points on this clone: The same CDR3 also results from other DNA sequences found in this sample. CDR3 nucleotide sequence: TGTGCCAGCAGCCTAGGGGGGTCCAACACCGGGGAGCTGTTTTTT. Translated, it gives CASSLGGSNTGELFF. The J gene is TRBJ2-2, the V gene TRBV7-2; D could derive from TRBD1 or TRBD2 (6 bases each). Germline V gene data show CDR1 as SGHTA and CDR2 as FQGNSA. CDR3 length: 15 amino acids. The V end was cut by 5 bases, the J end by 2 bases, with 12 bases between.

V is TRBV7-8 and J is TRBJ2-5, with 11 bases aligning to TRBD1. Unmatched junction bases numbered 7, after V lost 5 bases and J lost 2 bases. The CDR3 is 16 residues long. The germline CDR1 and CDR2 sequences are SGHVS and FQNEAQ. CDR3 loop: CASSRIGTGGQETQYF. The CDR3 DNA sequence: TGTGCCAGCAGCCGAATCGGGACAGGGGGACAAGAGACCCAGTACTTC.

The J gene is TRBJ1-5, the V gene TRBV27; D unclear. From germline, CDR1 is MNHEY and CDR2 SMNVEV (reference sequence). The length of the CDR3 is 14 residues. Trimming took off 2 bases at V and 6 bases at J, with 11 bases between the two ends. The CDR3 DNA reads TGTGCCAGCAGTTTAAGGCAGTTTGGTCAGCCCCAGCATTTT. Its protein is CASSLRQFGQPQHF.

The rearrangement links TRBV9 to TRBJ2-1; D perhaps matches TRBD2 (5 bases). The CDR3 covers 14 residues. Germline-derived CDR1 and CDR2 are SGDLS and YYNGEE. Trimming took 2 bases from V and 6 from J, leaving 12 bases between them. The CDR3: CASSVRRAGNEQFF. In nucleotides, the CDR3 is TGTGCCAGCAGCGTTAGACGGGCGGGCAATGAGCAGTTCTTC.

The sample holds many counts of this clone. The V and J genes are TRBV10-3 and TRBJ1-3; D uncertain. The germline V gene encodes CDR1 ENHRY and CDR2 SYGVKD. There are 13 residues in the CDR3. V lost 3 bases and J 4 bases, leaving 7 bases between the germline ends. The CDR3 loop reads CAISDNVGNTIYF. The CDR3 DNA sequence: TGTGCCATCAGTGATAATGTCGGAAACACCATATATTTT.

J is TRBJ1-5 and V is TRBV5-6; 8 positions match TRBD1. The CDR3 covers 15 residues. CDR1 is SGHDT and CDR2 is YYEEEE in the germline V gene. V gave up 2 bases and J gave up 4 bases; unmatched junction bases: 5. The CDR3 DNA sequence: TGTGCCAGCAGCTTTAGACAGGGGATTAATCAGCCCCAGCATTTT. Protein: CASSFRQGINQPQHF.

The chain has TRBV4-1 and TRBJ1-1, with D perhaps TRBD1 (6 bases). Deletions cut 4 bases from V and 1 base from J, with 13 bases between. Germline V gives CDR1 MGHRA, CDR2 YSYEKL. The CDR3 runs to 15 residues. The CDR3, as DNA: TGCGCCAGCAGCCCTAACAGGGCGGCGAACACTGAAGCTTTCTTT. This encodes CASSPNRAANTEAFF.

V and J are TRBV2 and TRBJ2-1, with D maybe TRBD1 (5 bases). V lost 2 bases to trimming and J lost 7 bases, with 12 bases between them. Germline loops: CDR1 SNHLY, CDR2 FYNNEI. CDR3 length equals 14 residues. The CDR3 loop reads CASSEKVSGNEQFF. CDR3 bases: TGTGCCAGCAGTGAAAAGGTTTCAGGGAATGAGCAGTTCTTC.

The chain couples TRBV18 to TRBJ2-5; D tentatively reads TRBD1 or TRBD2 (5 bases each). The DNA end favors TRBJ2-7, so the J call may be wrong. This CDR3 contains 14 residues. CDR1 is KGHSH, CDR2 LQKENI, per germline. CDR3 sequence reads: CASSPPRDVYEQYF. The CDR3 DNA reads TGTGCCAGCTCACCACCCCGGGACGTCTACGAGCAGTACTTC.

The gene calls are TRBV20-1 and TRBJ2-5; possible D gene TRBD2, 5 bases. The CDR3 length is 11 residues. Germline-derived CDR1 and CDR2 are DFQATT and SNEGSKA (reference sequence). The V and J ends lost 6 bases and 5 bases respectively, with 10 bases between them. CDR3: CSAPGGETQYF. The DNA for the CDR3 is TGCAGTGCGCCGGGCGGGGAGACCCAGTACTTC.

The rearrangement uses TRBV7-2 and TRBJ1-2; D perhaps matches TRBD1 (6 bases). V dropped 2 bases and J dropped 5 bases, with 15 bases sitting between them. This CDR3 has 15 residues. The germline V gene has CDR1 SGHTA and CDR2 FQGNSA. CDR3 coding DNA: TGTGCCAGCAGCTTACAAACGGGGGCCGGGTATGGCTACACCTTC. Translation: CASSLQTGAGYGYTF.

The CDR3 is CASSQGGLNQPQHF. CDR3 DNA: TGTGCCAGCAGCCAGGGTGGTTTAAATCAGCCCCAGCATTTT. The V call is TRBV13, the J call TRBJ1-5, with D possibly matching TRBD1 (5 bases). V lost 5 bases, J lost 4 bases, and 12 bases lay in between. From germline, CDR1 is PRHDT and CDR2 FYEKMQ (reference sequence). The CDR3 spans 14 residues.

Of note for this clone: At the DNA level, this CDR3 is encoded by other sequences in the same sample as well. This chain connects TRBV7-2 to TRBJ2-6; D gene uncertain. The CDR3 runs to 15 residues. Deletions cut 2 bases from V and 2 bases from J, with 7 bases between. CDR1 SGHTA and CDR2 FQGNSA come from the germline V gene. CDR3 sequence: CASSLRGPGANVLTF. The CDR3 coding sequence is TGTGCCAGCAGCTTACGTGGACCTGGGGCCAACGTCCTGACTTTC. Full variable domain (remainder filled in from reference TRBV7-2 and TRBJ2-6): GAGVSQSPSNKVTEKGKDVELRCDPISGHTALYWYRQSLGQGLEFLIYFQGNSAPDKSGLPSDRFSAERTGGSVSTLTIQRTQQEDSAVYLCASSLRGPGANVLTFGAGSRLTVL.

The chain uses TRBV5-4 and TRBJ2-3; 8 bases fit TRBD1. Germline V gene data show CDR1 as SGHNT and CDR2 as YYREEE (reference sequence). V gave up 4 bases and J gave up 6 bases; unmatched junction bases: 1. This CDR3 is built from 12 residues. DNA of the CDR3: TGTGCCAGCAGCCGACAGGGGGATACGCAGTATTTT. Its translation: CASSRQGDTQYF.